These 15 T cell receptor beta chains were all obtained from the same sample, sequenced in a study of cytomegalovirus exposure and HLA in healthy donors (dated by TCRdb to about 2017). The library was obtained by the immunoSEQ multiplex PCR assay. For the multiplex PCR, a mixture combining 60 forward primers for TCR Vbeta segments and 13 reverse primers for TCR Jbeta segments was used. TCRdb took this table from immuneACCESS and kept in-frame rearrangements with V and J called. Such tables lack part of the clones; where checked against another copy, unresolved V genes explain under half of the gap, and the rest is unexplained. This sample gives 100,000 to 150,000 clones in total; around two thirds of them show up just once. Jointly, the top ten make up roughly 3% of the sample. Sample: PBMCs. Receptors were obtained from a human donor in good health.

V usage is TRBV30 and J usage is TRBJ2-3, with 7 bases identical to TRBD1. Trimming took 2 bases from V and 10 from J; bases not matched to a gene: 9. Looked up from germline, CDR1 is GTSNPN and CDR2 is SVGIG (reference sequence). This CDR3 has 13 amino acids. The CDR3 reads CAWSRGTASPQYF. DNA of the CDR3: TGTGCCTGGAGTCGAGGGACAGCATCCCCGCAGTATTTT.

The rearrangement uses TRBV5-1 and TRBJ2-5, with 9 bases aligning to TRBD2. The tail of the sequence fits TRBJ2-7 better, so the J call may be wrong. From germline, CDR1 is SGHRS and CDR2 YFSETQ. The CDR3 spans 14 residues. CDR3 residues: CASSFRTSAHEQYF. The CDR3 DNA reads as TGCGCCAGCAGCTTCCGGACTAGCGCCCACGAGCAGTACTTC.

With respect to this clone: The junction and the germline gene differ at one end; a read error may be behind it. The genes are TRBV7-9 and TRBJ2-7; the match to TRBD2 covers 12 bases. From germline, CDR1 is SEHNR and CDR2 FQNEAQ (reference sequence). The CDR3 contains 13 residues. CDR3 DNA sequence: TGTTCCAGCACCCTAGCGGGAGGGAACGAGCAGTACTTC. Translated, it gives CSSTLAGGNEQYF.

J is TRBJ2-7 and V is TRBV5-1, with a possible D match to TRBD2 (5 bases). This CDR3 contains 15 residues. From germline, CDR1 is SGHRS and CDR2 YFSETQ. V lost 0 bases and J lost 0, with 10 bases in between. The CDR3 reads CASSLVAGLSYEQYF. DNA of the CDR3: TGCGCCAGCAGCTTGGTTGCGGGCCTCTCCTACGAGCAGTACTTC. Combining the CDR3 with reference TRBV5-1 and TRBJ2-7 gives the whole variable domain KAGVTQTPRYLIKTRGQQVTLSCSPISGHRSVSWYQQTPGQGLQFLFEYFSETQRNKGNFPGRFSGRQFSNSRSEMNVSTLELGDSALYLCASSLVAGLSYEQYFGPGTRLTVT.

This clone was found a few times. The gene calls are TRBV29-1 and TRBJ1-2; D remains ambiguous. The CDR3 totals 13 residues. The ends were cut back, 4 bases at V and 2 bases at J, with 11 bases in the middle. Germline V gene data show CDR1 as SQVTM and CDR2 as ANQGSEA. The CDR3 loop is CSVAGLLNYGYTF. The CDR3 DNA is TGCAGCGTTGCAGGACTACTGAACTATGGCTACACCTTC.

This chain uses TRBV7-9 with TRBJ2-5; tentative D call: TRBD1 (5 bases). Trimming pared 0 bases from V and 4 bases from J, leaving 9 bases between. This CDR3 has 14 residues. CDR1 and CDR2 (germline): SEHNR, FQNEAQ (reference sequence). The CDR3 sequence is CASSLAGARETQYF. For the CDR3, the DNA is TGTGCCAGCAGCTTAGCAGGGGCGCGAGAGACCCAGTACTTC. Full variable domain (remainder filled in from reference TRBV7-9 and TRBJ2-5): DTGVSQNPRHKITKRGQNVTFRCDPISEHNRLYWYRQTLGQGPEFLTYFQNEAQLEKSRLLSDRFSAERPKGSFSTLEIQRTEQGDSAMYLCASSLAGARETQYFGPGTRLLVL.

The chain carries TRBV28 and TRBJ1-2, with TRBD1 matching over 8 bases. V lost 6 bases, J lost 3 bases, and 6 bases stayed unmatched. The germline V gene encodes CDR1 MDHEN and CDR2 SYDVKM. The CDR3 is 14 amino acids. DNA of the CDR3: TGTGCCAGCAGAGGACAGGGAATTGACTATGGCTACACCTTC. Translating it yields CASRGQGIDYGYTF.

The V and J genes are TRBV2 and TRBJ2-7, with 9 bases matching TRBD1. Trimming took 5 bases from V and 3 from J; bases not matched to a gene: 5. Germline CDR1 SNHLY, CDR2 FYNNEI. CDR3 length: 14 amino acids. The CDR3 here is CASSPRGQGYEQYF. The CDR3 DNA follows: TGTGCCAGCAGTCCGAGGGGACAGGGCTACGAGCAGTACTTC. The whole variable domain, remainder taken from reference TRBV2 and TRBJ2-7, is EPEVTQTPSHQVTQMGQEVILRCVPISNHLYFYWYRQILGQKVEFLVSFYNNEISEKSEIFDDQFSVERPDGSNFTLKIRSTKLEDSAMYFCASSPRGQGYEQYFGPGTRLTVT.

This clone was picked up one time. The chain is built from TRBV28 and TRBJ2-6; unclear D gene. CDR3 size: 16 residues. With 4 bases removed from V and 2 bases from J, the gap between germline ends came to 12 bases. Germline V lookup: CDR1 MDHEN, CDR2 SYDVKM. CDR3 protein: CASSSPGSAGANVLTF. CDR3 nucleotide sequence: TGTGCCAGCAGTTCCCCAGGTTCCGCTGGGGCCAACGTCCTGACTTTC.

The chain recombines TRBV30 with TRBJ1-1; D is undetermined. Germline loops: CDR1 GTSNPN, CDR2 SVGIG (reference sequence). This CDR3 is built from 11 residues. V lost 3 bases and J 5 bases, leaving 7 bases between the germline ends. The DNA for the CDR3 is TGTGCCTGGAGACAGTGGACTGAAGCTTTCTTT. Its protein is CAWRQWTEAFF.

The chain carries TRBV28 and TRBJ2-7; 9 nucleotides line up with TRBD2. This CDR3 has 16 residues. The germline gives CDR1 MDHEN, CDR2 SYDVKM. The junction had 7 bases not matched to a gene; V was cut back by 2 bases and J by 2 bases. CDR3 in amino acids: CASSLLTSGLAYEQYF. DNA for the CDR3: TGTGCCAGCAGTTTACTCACTAGCGGGCTCGCCTACGAGCAGTACTTC.

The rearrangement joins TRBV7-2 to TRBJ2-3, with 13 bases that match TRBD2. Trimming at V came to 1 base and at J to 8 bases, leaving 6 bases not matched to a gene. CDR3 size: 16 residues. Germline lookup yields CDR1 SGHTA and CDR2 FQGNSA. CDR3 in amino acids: CASSLGPRLAGGTQYF. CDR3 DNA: TGTGCCAGCAGCTTAGGTCCGCGACTAGCGGGGGGTACGCAGTATTTT.

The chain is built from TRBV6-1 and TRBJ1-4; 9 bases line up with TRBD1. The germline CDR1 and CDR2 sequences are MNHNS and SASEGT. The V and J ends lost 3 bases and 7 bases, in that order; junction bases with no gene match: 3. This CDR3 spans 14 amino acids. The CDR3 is CASSEPGQGEKLFF. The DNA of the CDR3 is TGTGCCAGCAGTGAGCCGGGACAGGGTGAAAAACTGTTTTTT.

The CDR3 spells CASSLVRGGNSPLHF. The DNA for the CDR3 is TGTGCCAGCAGCTTGGTGCGGGGAGGGAATTCACCCCTCCACTTT. The chain has TRBV7-2 and TRBJ1-6; D is undetermined. The V gene's germline CDR1 is SGHTA and CDR2 FQGNSA. The CDR3 spans 15 residues. V gave up 3 bases and J gave up 7 bases, with 13 bases separating them.

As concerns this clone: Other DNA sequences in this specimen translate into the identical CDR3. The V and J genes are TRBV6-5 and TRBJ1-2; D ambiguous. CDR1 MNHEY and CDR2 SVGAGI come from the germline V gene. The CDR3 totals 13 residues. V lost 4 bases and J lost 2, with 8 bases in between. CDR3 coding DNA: TGTGCCAGCAGTTTCGGTTTGAACTATGGCTACACCTTC. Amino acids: CASSFGLNYGYTF.